These T cell receptor beta chains were read from a single sample in a study of HIV-infected patients and healthy controls. TCRdb called the 5' RACE reads again in MiXCR, with one record for every CDR3 protein. The table lists roughly 20,000 distinct CDR3 sequences, roughly 19% of them singletons. Input material: CD8+ T cells from blood. The receptors were gathered from a human donor in good health. CDR3s include the opening cysteine and the closing phenylalanine or tryptophan. D genes are given only for firm matches. Only some rows state a clone size, as once, few, many or a class for expanded clones.

clone_size	j_call	v_call	d_call	cdr3_aa	cdr3_nt
many	TRBJ2-7	TRBV6-5	TRBD1	CASSPGQGSEQYF	TGTGCCAGCAGTCCGGGACAGGGATCCGAGCAGTACTTC
.	TRBJ2-7	TRBV29-1	.	CSVEDRSGSSYEQYF	TGCAGCGTTGAAGATAGGTCAGGGAGCTCCTACGAGCAGTACTTC
many	TRBJ2-3	TRBV7-9	.	CASSTLTGSSTDTQYF	TGTGCCAGCAGCACCCTGACAGGATCTAGCACAGATACGCAGTATTTT
many	TRBJ2-7	TRBV11-2	TRBD2	CASRGLAHEQYF	TGTGCCAGCAGGGGACTAGCCCACGAGCAGTACTTC
.	TRBJ2-7	TRBV5-1	.	CASSLGRAADEQYF	TGCGCCAGCAGCTTGGGGAGGGCAGCGGATGAGCAGTACTTC
.	TRBJ2-7	TRBV14	.	CASSPGRVEQYF	TGTGCCAGCAGCCCGGGGCGGGTCGAGCAGTACTTC
few	TRBJ2-7	TRBV2	TRBD1	CASSSGTGENEQYF	TGTGCCAGCAGTTCCGGGACAGGGGAAAACGAGCAGTACTTC
many	TRBJ1-1	TRBV29-1	TRBD1	CSVESGQVEAFF	TGCAGCGTTGAATCGGGACAGGTTGAAGCTTTCTTT
.	TRBJ1-5	TRBV7-9	.	CASAAARGQPQHF	TGTGCCAGCGCCGCAGCTCGGGGTCAGCCCCAGCATTTT
.	TRBJ1-2	TRBV30	.	CAWTSSVFYGYTF	TGTGCCTGGACATCGTCGGTCTTCTATGGCTACACCTTC
few	TRBJ1-5	TRBV4-3	.	CASSQDLVQVNQPQHF	TGCGCCAGCAGCCAAGATCTGGTCCAGGTGAATCAGCCCCAGCATTTT
few	TRBJ1-6	TRBV4-3	.	CASSQDGPGSISPLHF	TGCGCCAGCAGCCAAGATGGGCCAGGTAGTATTTCACCCCTCCACTTT
medium-sized	TRBJ1-4	TRBV6-5	.	CASSPRRSSNEKLFF	TGTGCCAGCAGTCCCCGGCGTTCCTCAAATGAAAAACTGTTTTTT
.	TRBJ1-2	TRBV30	.	CAWGHYGYTF	TGTGCCTGGGGCCACTATGGCTACACCTTC
many	TRBJ2-7	TRBV6-2/TRBV6-3	TRBD1	CASSRTGPVYEQYF	TGTGCCAGCAGCCGGACAGGGCCAGTCTACGAGCAGTACTTC
few	TRBJ1-1	TRBV6-5	.	CASSPGTWGEAFF	TGTGCCAGCAGCCCCGGGACATGGGGTGAAGCTTTCTTT
few	TRBJ1-1	TRBV6-2/TRBV6-3	.	CASSYWGAREAFF	TGTGCCAGCAGTTACTGGGGGGCACGAGAAGCTTTCTTT
.	TRBJ2-2	TRBV9	.	CASSVGGNTGELFF	TGTGCCAGCAGCGTTGGGGGTAACACCGGGGAGCTGTTTTTT
many	TRBJ2-1	TRBV5-5	TRBD1	CASSAGQGAGNEQFF	TGTGCCAGCAGCGCGGGACAGGGGGCGGGGAATGAGCAGTTCTTC
many	TRBJ2-2	TRBV6-2/TRBV6-3	.	CASSVIDLSPKPGELFF	TGTGCCAGCAGTGTTATCGACCTAAGCCCGAAACCCGGGGAGCTGTTTTTT
few	TRBJ1-5	TRBV7-8	.	CASSEDRKYQPQHF	TGTGCCAGCAGCGAAGACAGAAAGTATCAGCCCCAGCATTTT
many	TRBJ2-7	TRBV3-1	.	CASSQEGFSYEQYF	TGTGCCAGCAGCCAAGAAGGGTTCTCCTACGAGCAGTACTTC
many	TRBJ2-7	TRBV13	TRBD2	CASSSGLAPRSTYEQYF	TGTGCCAGCAGCTCCGGACTAGCGCCCCGCAGTACCTACGAGCAGTACTTC
many	TRBJ2-3	TRBV11-2	TRBD2	CASSYSQLAGLDTQYF	TGTGCCAGCAGCTATTCCCAGCTAGCGGGCCTAGATACGCAGTATTTT
.	TRBJ2-3	TRBV7-9	.	CASSLAMKGGGPDTQYF	TGTGCCAGCAGCTTAGCGATGAAGGGGGGAGGTCCAGATACGCAGTATTTT
few	TRBJ2-2	TRBV29-1	.	CSVDGASNVNAGELFF	TGCAGCGTTGACGGGGCCTCCAATGTGAACGCCGGGGAGCTGTTTTTT
few	TRBJ1-5	TRBV6-5	.	CASSYSEGQPQHF	TGTGCCAGCAGTTACTCCGAGGGCCAGCCCCAGCATTTT
.	TRBJ2-7	TRBV7-6	.	CASSLGRQDSYEQYF	TGTGCCAGCAGCTTAGGCCGACAGGACTCCTACGAGCAGTACTTC